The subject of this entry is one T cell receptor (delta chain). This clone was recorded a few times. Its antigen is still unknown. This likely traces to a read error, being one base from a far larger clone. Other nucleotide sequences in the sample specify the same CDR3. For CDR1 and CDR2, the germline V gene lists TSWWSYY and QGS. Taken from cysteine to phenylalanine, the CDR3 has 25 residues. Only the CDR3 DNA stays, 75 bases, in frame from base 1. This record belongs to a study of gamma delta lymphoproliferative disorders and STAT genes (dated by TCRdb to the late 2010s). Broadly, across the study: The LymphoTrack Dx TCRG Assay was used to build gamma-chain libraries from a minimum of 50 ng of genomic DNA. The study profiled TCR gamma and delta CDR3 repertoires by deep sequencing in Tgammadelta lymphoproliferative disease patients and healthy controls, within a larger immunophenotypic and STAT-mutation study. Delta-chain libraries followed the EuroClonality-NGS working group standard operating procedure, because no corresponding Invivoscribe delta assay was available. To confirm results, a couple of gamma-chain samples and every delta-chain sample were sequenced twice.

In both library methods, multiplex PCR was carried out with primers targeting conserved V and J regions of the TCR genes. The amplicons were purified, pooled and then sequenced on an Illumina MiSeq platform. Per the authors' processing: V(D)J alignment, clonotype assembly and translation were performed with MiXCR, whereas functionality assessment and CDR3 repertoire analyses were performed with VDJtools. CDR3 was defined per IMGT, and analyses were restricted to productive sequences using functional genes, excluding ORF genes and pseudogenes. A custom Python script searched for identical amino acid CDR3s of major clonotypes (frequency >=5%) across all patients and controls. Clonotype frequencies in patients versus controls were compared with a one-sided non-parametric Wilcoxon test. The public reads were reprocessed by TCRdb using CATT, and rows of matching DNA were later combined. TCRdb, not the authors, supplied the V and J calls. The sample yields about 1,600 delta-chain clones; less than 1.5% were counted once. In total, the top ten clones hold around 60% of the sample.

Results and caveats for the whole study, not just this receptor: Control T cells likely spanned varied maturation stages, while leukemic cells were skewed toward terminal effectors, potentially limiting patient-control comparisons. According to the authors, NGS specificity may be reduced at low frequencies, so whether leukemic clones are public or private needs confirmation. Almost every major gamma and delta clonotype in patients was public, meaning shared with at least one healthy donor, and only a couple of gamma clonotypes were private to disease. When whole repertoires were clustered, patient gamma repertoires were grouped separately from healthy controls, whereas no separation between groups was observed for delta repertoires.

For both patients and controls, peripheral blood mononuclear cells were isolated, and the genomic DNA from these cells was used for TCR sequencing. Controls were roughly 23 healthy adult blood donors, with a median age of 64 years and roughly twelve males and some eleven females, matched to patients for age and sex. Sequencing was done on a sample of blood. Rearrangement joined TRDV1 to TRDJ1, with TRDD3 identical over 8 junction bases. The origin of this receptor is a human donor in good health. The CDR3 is CALGELHLYPKLGVIRVPNTDKLIF. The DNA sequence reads TGTGCTCTAGGGGAACTACATCTATATCCTAAACTGGGGGTTATCAGGGTTCCGAACACCGATAAACTCATCTTT.